These T cell receptor beta chains were read from a single sample in a study of human T cells and chemical hapten exposure. TCRdb reanalysed the RACE reads using MiXCR and keeps one entry per CDR3 protein. The table has approximately 80,000 distinct CDR3 sequences, approximately 8% seen once; the top ten hold about 1.6%. Sequences were derived from whole blood, sampled in connection with sensitization to the hapten diphenylcyclopropenone (DPC). These receptors came from a woman aged 25 to 39 with alopecia areata. Some clones in this sample may be carry-over from other donors' samples. Both conserved end residues are part of each CDR3. D genes are given only for firm matches. Clone sizes are given selectively: once, few, many, or a class where the clone is expanded.

TRBJ1-2 | TRBV29-1 | many | TRBD1 | TGCAGCGTTGAAAGGGGACAGTTTTATGGCTACACCTTC | CSVERGQFYGYTF
TRBJ2-7 | TRBV5-1 | few | TRBD2 | TGCGCCAGCAGCTTGAGCGGGGGTGTAGAGCAGTACTTC | CASSLSGGVEQYF
TRBJ1-5 | TRBV6-2/TRBV6-3 | many | . | TGTGCCAGCAGTTATGGGGGACCCAATCAGCCCCAGCATTTT | CASSYGGPNQPQHF
TRBJ1-2 | TRBV29-1 | many | . | TGCAGCGTCGAGCGAGACAGAGGGCAGGGCTACACCTTC | CSVERDRGQGYTF
TRBJ1-2 | TRBV27 | . | . | TGTGCCAGCAGTTTAGGGGCGAGCGCTAACTATGGCTACACCTTC | CASSLGASANYGYTF
TRBJ1-1 | TRBV29-1 | many | . | TGCAGCGTTGCCGTGAACACTGAAGCTTTCTTT | CSVAVNTEAFF
TRBJ1-1 | TRBV25-1 | . | . | TGTGCCAGCAGTGATGGCCCGGGGGAAGGAGCTTTCTTT | CASSDGPGEGAFF
TRBJ2-7 | TRBV19 | few | . | TGTGCCAGTAGTATGGGGTACGAGGAGCAGTACTTC | CASSMGYEEQYF
TRBJ1-4 | TRBV30 | once | . | TGTGCCTGGAGCAGACGGGGGATATGGGAAAAACTGTTTTTT | CAWSRRGIWEKLFF
TRBJ2-5 | TRBV7-9 | many | TRBD1 | TGTGCCAGCAGGTGGGACAGCCAAGAGACCCAGTACTTC | CASRWDSQETQYF
TRBJ2-7 | TRBV5-4 | many | TRBD1 | TGTGCCAGCAGCGCCGGGACAGGGGTTCACGAGCAGTACTTC | CASSAGTGVHEQYF
TRBJ2-3 | TRBV20-1 | . | TRBD2 | TGCAGTGCTTGGGGGGGCTCTACTAGCGGGGGAACTAGCACAGATACGCAGTATTTT | CSAWGGSTSGGTSTDTQYF
TRBJ2-3 | TRBV7-9 | many | . | TGTGCCAGCAGCTTAGGGGGCCCTCCAGATACGCAGTATTTT | CASSLGGPPDTQYF
TRBJ1-3 | TRBV6-5 | many | . | TGTGCCAGCAGTTACACATTCGGTGTTTCCGGAAACACCATATATTTT | CASSYTFGVSGNTIYF
TRBJ1-1 | TRBV7-3 | once | . | TGTGCCAGCAGGTTCACGGGGAGAGGATCTGAAGCTTTCTTT | CASRFTGRGSEAFF
TRBJ1-2 | TRBV12-3/TRBV12-4 | few | . | TGTGCCAGCAGTTTGAGCAGGGCTGGCTACACCTTC | CASSLSRAGYTF
TRBJ2-5 | TRBV29-1 | . | . | TGCAGCGTTTATCGAAGGTTGGGGGAGACCCAGTACTTC | CSVYRRLGETQYF
TRBJ2-5 | TRBV7-2 | many | . | TGTGCCAGCAGCTTAGTCCCCGGGACCCAGTACTTC | CASSLVPGTQYF
TRBJ1-2 | TRBV20-1 | few | TRBD1 | TGCAGTACTAGAGAGTTCGGGACAGCCATTTATGGCTACACCTTC | CSTREFGTAIYGYTF
TRBJ2-3 | TRBV3-1 | many | . | TGTGCCAGCAGCCCGGAACTCTTTCCTGATACGCAGTATTTT | CASSPELFPDTQYF
TRBJ2-3 | TRBV12-3/TRBV12-4 | few | TRBD2 | TGTGCCAGCATCGGGGGGGCAGATACGCAGTATTTT | CASIGGADTQYF
TRBJ1-5 | TRBV12-3/TRBV12-4 | few | . | TGTGCCAGCAGTTCCCAATCACAGGGCTCCGGCAATCAGCCCCAGCATTTT | CASSSQSQGSGNQPQHF
TRBJ1-1 | TRBV12-3/TRBV12-4 | few | TRBD1 | TGTGCCAGCAGCAAGACAGGGGGCGGTGGGACTGAAGCTTTCTTT | CASSKTGGGGTEAFF
TRBJ1-1 | TRBV20-1 | few | . | TGCAGTGCTAGAGAGGGGGTGAGACCTGAAGCTTTCTTT | CSAREGVRPEAFF
TRBJ1-6 | TRBV19 | few | . | TGTGCCAGTAGTATATGGTCGGAACAGGCCGGTTCACCCCTCCACTTT | CASSIWSEQAGSPLHF
TRBJ2-3 | TRBV7-6 | many | . | TGTGCCAGCAGCCCCCTTGGAGGGGCTTCAGATACGCAGTATTTT | CASSPLGGASDTQYF
TRBJ2-7 | TRBV5-1 | many | . | TGCGCCAGCAGCTTGCAGGGGAACTACGAGCAGTACTTC | CASSLQGNYEQYF
TRBJ1-2 | TRBV19 | . | TRBD1 | TGTGCCAGTAGTCGACAGGGGGTTGGCTACACCTTC | CASSRQGVGYTF
TRBJ1-1 | TRBV4-1 | many | . | TGCGCCAGCGCACGAATCGGAGGAAGATCCACTGAAGCTTTCTTT | CASARIGGRSTEAFF
TRBJ1-2 | TRBV7-9 | . | . | TGTGCCAGCAGCCCATTAGAATATGGCTACACCTTC | CASSPLEYGYTF
TRBJ1-5 | TRBV11-2 | many | . | TGTGCCAGCAGCTCCTCCTTAGGGGAGGGCAATCAGCCCCAGCATTTT | CASSSSLGEGNQPQHF
TRBJ1-5 | TRBV7-2 | many | . | TGTGCCAGCAGCTTAGTGCGCCATCAGCCCCAGCATTTT | CASSLVRHQPQHF
TRBJ2-6 | TRBV7-3 | many | . | TGTGCCAGCAGGCCAACTCCAGGGGCAGGGGCCAACGTCCTGACTTTC | CASRPTPGAGANVLTF
TRBJ2-1 | TRBV20-1 | . | . | TGCAGTGCTGTCCAGGGGAATGAGCAGTTCTTC | CSAVQGNEQFF
TRBJ1-1 | TRBV29-1 | many | TRBD1 | TGCAGCGTTGAGGCGGGACAGTGGATGAACACTGAAGCTTTCTTT | CSVEAGQWMNTEAFF
TRBJ2-1 | TRBV4-1 | few | . | TGCGCCAGCAGCCGGCCGGGGGGCACCTTTTATGAGCAGTTCTTC | CASSRPGGTFYEQFF
TRBJ1-2 | TRBV18 | . | TRBD1 | TGTGCCAGCTCACCGGGACAGTGGACTAACTATGGCTACACCTTC | CASSPGQWTNYGYTF
TRBJ2-6 | TRBV9 | . | . | TGTGCCAGCAGGGACTCCCGCCCCCCCGGGGCCAACGTCCTGACTTTC | CASRDSRPPGANVLTF
TRBJ1-2 | TRBV27 | many | . | TGTGCCAGCAGTTTATCGAGCCAGGGCGACGGCTACACCTTC | CASSLSSQGDGYTF
TRBJ1-1 | TRBV20-1 | many | TRBD1 | TGCAGTGCTCGGACAGGGGGGCTTGAAGCTTTCTTT | CSARTGGLEAFF
TRBJ2-7 | TRBV20-1 | many | . | TGCAGTGCTACTGGCCCTACGCGCGAGCAGTACTTC | CSATGPTREQYF
TRBJ2-5 | TRBV20-1 | many | TRBD1 | TGCAGTGCCCAGGGGGCCCAAGAGACCCAGTACTTC | CSAQGAQETQYF
TRBJ1-1 | TRBV27 | . | . | TGTGCCAGCAGTTTAACCTCCGCAATCCCGTCGGAAGCTTTCTTT | CASSLTSAIPSEAFF
TRBJ2-2 | TRBV29-1 | . | . | TGCAGCGTTGGAGGCCAGCTCACCGGGGAGCTGTTTTTT | CSVGGQLTGELFF
TRBJ1-5 | TRBV12-3/TRBV12-4 | . | . | TGTGCCAGCAGTTTTGATCACAGGGCCGTAAGCAATCAGCCCCAGCATTTT | CASSFDHRAVSNQPQHF
TRBJ1-1 | TRBV29-1 | many | . | TGCAGCGTTGTAGCATTACGAGAGCTCCCTGAAGCTTTCTTT | CSVVALRELPEAFF
TRBJ1-5 | TRBV3-1 | many | . | TGTGCCAGCAGCCAGTACAATCAGCCCCAGCATTTT | CASSQYNQPQHF
TRBJ1-4 | TRBV6-5 | . | . | TGTGCCAGCACCAACTTCCCACGGGGCCCTAATGAAAAACTGTTTTTT | CASTNFPRGPNEKLFF
TRBJ1-1 | TRBV20-1 | few | TRBD1 | TGCAGTGCACGGACAGGGGGCACTGACACTGAAGCTTTCTTT | CSARTGGTDTEAFF
TRBJ2-1 | TRBV6-4 | many | . | TGTGCCAGCAGTCCCGGGACTGGCGGCAATGAGCAGTTCTTC | CASSPGTGGNEQFF
TRBJ2-7 | TRBV13 | . | . | TGTGCCAGCAGCTTTGCGGGGAGGTCCTACGAGCAGTACTTC | CASSFAGRSYEQYF
TRBJ2-3 | TRBV5-1 | few | TRBD1 | TGCGCCAGCAGCTTGGAGTCAGGGGGCCGCACAGATACGCAGTATTTT | CASSLESGGRTDTQYF
TRBJ2-3 | TRBV27 | many | . | TGTGCCAGCAGTTTATCAGGACATAGCACAGATACGCAGTATTTT | CASSLSGHSTDTQYF
TRBJ1-2 | TRBV5-1 | . | . | TGCGCCAGCAGCAAAGGGACGGAGTTAGGCTATGGCTACACCTTC | CASSKGTELGYGYTF
TRBJ1-1 | TRBV11-2 | many | . | TGTGCCAGTAAACATACGATGAACACTGAAGCTTTCTTT | CASKHTMNTEAFF